One T cell receptor beta chain is described in this entry. Its target is unknown. This sample is drawn from a study of OX40 agonist ivuxolimab in advanced cancers. In the study overall: Dose-escalation patients' cancers were hepatocellular carcinoma, melanoma, renal cell or head and neck cancer. Antecedent anti-PD-1, anti-PD-L1 or anti-CTLA-4 therapy was permissible, with roughly 40% having received some.

The study's findings and limits: CD8+ T cells showed, on average, more clonal expansion than CD4+ cells. Which antigen the expanded peripheral T cells recognized is unknown.

Looked up from germline, CDR1 is SEHNR and CDR2 is FQNEAQ (reference sequence). V dropped 4 bases and J dropped 1; count of bases not matched to a gene: 2. The CDR3 is 14 amino acids. Using immunoSEQ multiplex PCR, the repertoire was profiled, and TCRdb retains in-frame clones only, with some absent. The sample has fewer than 35,000 clones; around 87% are singletons. The chain employs TRBV7-9 and TRBJ1-1; 8 nucleotides agree with TRBD1. The source was CD4+ or CD8+ T cells sorted from blood, collected in a trial of the OX40 agonist ivuxolimab. This receptor was identified in an adult with an advanced solid tumor such as melanoma, head and neck, liver or kidney cancer. CDR3 residues: CASSYGQGNTEAFF. The DNA of the CDR3 is TGTGCCAGCAGCTACGGACAGGGGAACACTGAAGCTTTCTTT. The full variable domain, its missing parts supplied by reference TRBV7-9 and TRBJ1-1, is DTGVSQNPRHKITKRGQNVTFRCDPISEHNRLYWYRQTLGQGPEFLTYFQNEAQLEKSRLLSDRFSAERPKGSFSTLEIQRTEQGDSAMYLCASSYGQGNTEAFFGQGTRLTVV.